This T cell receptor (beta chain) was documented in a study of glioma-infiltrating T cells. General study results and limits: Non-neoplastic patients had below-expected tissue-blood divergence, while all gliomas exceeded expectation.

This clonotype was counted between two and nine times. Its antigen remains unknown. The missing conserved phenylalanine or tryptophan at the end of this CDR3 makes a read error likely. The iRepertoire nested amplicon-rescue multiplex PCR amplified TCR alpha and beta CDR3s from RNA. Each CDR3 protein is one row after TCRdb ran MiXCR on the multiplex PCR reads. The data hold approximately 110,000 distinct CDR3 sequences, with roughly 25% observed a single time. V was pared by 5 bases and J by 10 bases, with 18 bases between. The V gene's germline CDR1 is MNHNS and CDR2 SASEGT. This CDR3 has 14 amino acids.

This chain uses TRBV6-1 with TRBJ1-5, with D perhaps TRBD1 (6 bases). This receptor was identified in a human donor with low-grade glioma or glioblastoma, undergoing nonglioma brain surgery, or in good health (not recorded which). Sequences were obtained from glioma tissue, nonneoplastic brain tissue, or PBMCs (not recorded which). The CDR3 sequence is CASSTRERGSPQHL. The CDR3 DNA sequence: TGTGCCAGCAGTACACGTGAAAGGGGGAGCCCCCAGCATCTT.